This TCR beta chain was captured in a study of T-cell memory formation after mild COVID-19. Germline V gene sequence: CDR1 SGHRS, CDR2 YFSETQ. The CDR3 is made up of 15 amino acids. V dropped 5 bases and J dropped 3; count of bases not matched to a gene: 7. On this clonotype itself: Its antigen is as yet unknown.

One entry per CDR3 protein, called by TCRdb with MiXCR from the 5' RACE reads. This table has more than 300,000 distinct CDR3 sequences, approximately 15% appearing once. General study findings and limits: The study detected some responding clones in pre-infection memory, suggesting cross-reactive memory joined.

What was sequenced was PBMCs or a T cell subset sorted from them (not recorded which). The receptor was isolated from a man between 18 and 29 years old who had mild COVID-19 (a few samples of this study predate the infection). Cell type and time point are not known. The chain has TRBV5-1 and TRBJ1-1; 10 nucleotides align to TRBD1. In DNA form, the CDR3 reads TGCGCCAGCAGTAGACAGGGGGCTTACGACACTGAAGCTTTCTTT. It is translated as CASSRQGAYDTEAFF.